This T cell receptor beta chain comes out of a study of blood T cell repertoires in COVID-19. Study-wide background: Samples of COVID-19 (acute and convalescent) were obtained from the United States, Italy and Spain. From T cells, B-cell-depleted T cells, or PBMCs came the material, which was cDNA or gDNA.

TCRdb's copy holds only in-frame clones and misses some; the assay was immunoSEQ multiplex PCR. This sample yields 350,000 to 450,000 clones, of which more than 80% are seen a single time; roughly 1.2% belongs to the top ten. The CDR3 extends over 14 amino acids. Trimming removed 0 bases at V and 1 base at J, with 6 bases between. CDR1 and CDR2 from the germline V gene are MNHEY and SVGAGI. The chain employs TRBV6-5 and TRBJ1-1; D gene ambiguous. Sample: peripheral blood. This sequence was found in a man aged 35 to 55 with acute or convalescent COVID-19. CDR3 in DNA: TGTGCCAGCAGTTACTCGAACGGGAACACTGAAGCTTTCTTT. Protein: CASSYSNGNTEAFF.